Listed here are 10 T cell receptor beta chains from one sample, sequenced in a study of Ad26.COV2.S vaccination and SARS-CoV-2 variants. Sequencing was performed with immunoSEQ multiplex PCR; in TCRdb, only in-frame clones are kept and a portion is missing. The table lists 350,000 to 400,000 clones, approximately 91% of them singletons. Treatment: 19 received Ad26.COV2.S at low or high dose, single or two shots; 5 received placebo; per-sample allocation not given. Collection of samples fell on day 63 after the first vaccine or placebo injection. The specimen was peripheral blood, collected in a trial of Ad26.COV2.S vaccine versus placebo. Receptor source: a person aged 18 to 59 who received the Ad26.COV2.S COVID-19 vaccine or a placebo.

The genes are TRBV5-8 and TRBJ2-5; maybe TRBD1 (6 bases). The CDR3 consists of 14 residues. Trimming pared 2 bases from V and 1 base from J, leaving 9 bases between. Germline assignment: CDR1 SGHTS and CDR2 YDEGEE. CDR3 protein: CASSLRTVQETQYF. In nucleotides, the CDR3 is TGTGCCAGCAGCTTAAGGACAGTCCAAGAGACCCAGTACTTC.

The sample holds a few counts of this clone. A clone one base away is much larger, so this may be a read error. The J gene is TRBJ2-1, the V gene TRBV6-2 or TRBV6-3; 10 bases map to TRBD2. V trimming: 2 bases; J trimming: 5 bases; junction bases outside the gene matches: 0. The CDR3 is 14 amino acids. Germline V gene sequence: CDR1 MNHEY, CDR2 SVGEGT. CDR3 nucleotides: TGTGCCAGCAGTTACGGGACTAGCGACAATGAGCAGTTCTTC. Its protein is CASSYGTSDNEQFF.

The chain carries TRBV4-1 and TRBJ2-7; 7 bases align to TRBD2. V was clipped by 3 bases and J by 1 base; unmatched bases: 12. Germline V gene data show CDR1 as MGHRA and CDR2 as YSYEKL. There are 17 residues in the CDR3. DNA for the CDR3: TGCGCCAGCAGCCACGGTTACTTCGGGGGGTTTTCCTACGAGCAGTACTTC. Translated, it gives CASSHGYFGGFSYEQYF.

The V and J genes are TRBV7-9 and TRBJ2-7, with 7 bases lining up with TRBD1. J was trimmed by 3 bases and V by 5 bases; bases with no gene match: 16. CDR3 length: 17 residues. CDR1 is SEHNR and CDR2 is FQNEAQ in the germline V gene (reference sequence). CDR3 protein: CASSRGQEITRRYEQYF. For the CDR3, the DNA is TGTGCCAGCAGCCGCGGACAGGAGATCACAAGACGCTACGAGCAGTACTTC.

This chain joins TRBV4-1 and TRBJ2-2; D is possibly TRBD1 or TRBD2 (6 bases each). Deletions cut 4 bases from V and 5 bases from J, with 20 bases between. The CDR3 spans 17 residues. Germline V gives CDR1 MGHRA, CDR2 YSYEKL. The CDR3 bases are TGCGCCAGCAGCCCCTACGTCGGGGGCGGGTGGACCGGGGAGCTGTTTTTT. It is translated as CASSPYVGGGWTGELFF.

This clone was observed a single time. The rearrangement links TRBV6-2 or TRBV6-3 to TRBJ1-5; 12 bases agree with TRBD1. This CDR3 spans 16 amino acids. Per the germline V gene, CDR1 is MNHEY and CDR2 is SVGEGT. The J segment lost 6 bases and the V segment lost 4 bases, leaving 7 bases of the junction unmatched. As DNA, the CDR3 is TGTGCCAGCAGTTGGGGACAGGGGGCTAGAAGTCAGCCCCAGCATTTT. Encoded protein: CASSWGQGARSQPQHF.

This clone has just one count. The chain employs TRBV5-1 and TRBJ1-1; 8 bases map to TRBD1. CDR1 and CDR2 from the germline V gene are SGHRS and YFSETQ. The trim removed 3 bases at V and 2 bases at J, leaving 3 bases unmatched. This CDR3 contains 14 residues. The DNA for the CDR3 is TGCGCCAGCAGCTGGACAGGGCTTAACACTGAAGCTTTCTTT. This translates into CASSWTGLNTEAFF. The variable domain in full, with the rest retrieved from reference TRBV5-1 and TRBJ1-1, is KAGVTQTPRYLIKTRGQQVTLSCSPISGHRSVSWYQQTPGQGLQFLFEYFSETQRNKGNFPGRFSGRQFSNSRSEMNVSTLELGDSALYLCASSWTGLNTEAFFGQGTRLTVV.

The CDR3 nucleotides read TGCGCCAGCAGCGCTGAGGACTATGGCAATGAGCAGTTCTTC. Translating it yields CASSAEDYGNEQFF. The chain employs TRBV10-1 and TRBJ2-1, with D perhaps matching TRBD2 (6 bases). Germline V gene lookup returns CDR1 WNHNN and CDR2 SYGVQD (reference sequence). V was clipped by 6 bases and J by 6 bases, with 15 bases between them. The CDR3 spans 14 residues.

V gene TRBV9 combines with J gene TRBJ2-1; TRBD1 is a possible D gene (5 bases). Per the germline V gene, CDR1 is SGDLS and CDR2 is YYNGEE. Trimming stripped 1 base from V and 2 bases from J, with 10 bases between. The CDR3 runs to 15 residues. The CDR3 reads CASSVRQGPYNEQFF. In DNA form, the CDR3 reads TGTGCCAGCAGCGTAAGGCAGGGCCCCTACAATGAGCAGTTCTTC. The full variable domain, with the rest looked up from reference TRBV9 and TRBJ2-1, is DSGVTQTPKHLITATGQRVTLRCSPRSGDLSVYWYQQSLDQGLQFLIQYYNGEERAKGNILERFSAQQFPDLHSELNLSSLELGDSALYFCASSVRQGPYNEQFFGPGTRLTVL.

The chain is built from TRBV6-1 and TRBJ2-5; 16 nucleotides match TRBD2. Trimming cost V 2 bases and J 5 bases; bases outside gene matches: 8. CDR3 length: 18 amino acids. The germline V gene has CDR1 MNHNS and CDR2 SASEGT. The chain's CDR3 is CASSEWGLAGGPGETQYF. Written as DNA, the CDR3 is TGTGCCAGCAGTGAATGGGGACTAGCGGGGGGGCCAGGTGAGACCCAGTACTTC.